The T cell receptor beta chain described here comes from a study of Ad26.COV2.S vaccination and SARS-CoV-2 variants. The wider study: Ad26.COV2.S shots went into the muscle once or twice, 56 days apart.

Here immunoSEQ multiplex PCR was the method, and the copy in TCRdb shows in-frame clones only, minus some. The data contain around 500,000 clones, nearly 90% of them singletons. V was pared by 4 bases and J by 2 bases, with 5 bases of the junction left unmatched. The CDR3 covers 16 residues. CDR1 is LNHNV, CDR2 YYDKDF, per germline (reference sequence). Treatment given: around 19 received Ad26.COV2.S at low or high dose, single or two shots; roughly 5 received placebo; per-sample allocation not given. Sampling was done on day 63 after the first vaccine or placebo injection. The TCR originated in a person between 18 and 65 years old who received the Ad26.COV2.S COVID-19 vaccine or a placebo. Sequenced here: peripheral blood, sampled in a trial of Ad26.COV2.S vaccine versus placebo. V gene TRBV15 combines with J gene TRBJ2-7, with TRBD2 matching over 13 bases. The DNA for the CDR3 is TGTGCCACCAGCACAGAGACTAGCGGGAGGCCCTACGAGCAGTACTTC. Translating it yields CATSTETSGRPYEQYF.